The rows below give T cell receptor beta chains drawn from one sample of a study of T cells in Graves' hyperthyroidism and ophthalmopathy. TCRdb reprocessed the multiplex PCR reads with MiXCR, giving one entry per CDR3 protein. The repertoire holds around 620,000 distinct CDR3 sequences, under 20% seen once, with 3% to 4.5% in the top ten. Sequenced sample: blood. These receptors originate from a woman younger than 45 with Graves' hyperthyroidism. CDR3s include the opening cysteine and the closing phenylalanine or tryptophan. Each record gives: clone size, J gene, D gene, V gene, CDR3 DNA, CDR3 protein. The D gene is left open where the match is weak. Only part of the rows carry a size: once, few, many, or a class if the clone is expanded.

abundance: few
j_gene: TRBJ2-7
d_gene: TRBD1
v_gene: TRBV9
CDR3nt: TGTGCCAGCAGCGTAAGGGGGACAGTAGGCGAGCAGTACTTC
CDR3aa: CASSVRGTVGEQYF

abundance: few
j_gene: TRBJ1-1
d_gene: .
v_gene: TRBV30
CDR3nt: TGTGCCTGGGTTGGTTGGGGACAAACGAACACTGAAGCTTTCTTT
CDR3aa: CAWVGWGQTNTEAFF

abundance: .
j_gene: TRBJ2-5
d_gene: TRBD1
v_gene: TRBV10-3
CDR3nt: TGTGCCATCAGCGACAGGGCCGGAGGTCTGGGGTACTTC
CDR3aa: CAISDRAGGLGYF

abundance: many
j_gene: TRBJ2-7
d_gene: TRBD1
v_gene: TRBV20-1
CDR3nt: TGCAGTGCTACCGGACAGGGGGCCACCTACGAGCAGTACTTC
CDR3aa: CSATGQGATYEQYF

abundance: .
j_gene: TRBJ2-7
d_gene: TRBD2
v_gene: TRBV30
CDR3nt: TGTGCCTGGGGGAGGACTAGCGCCTACGAGCAGTACTTC
CDR3aa: CAWGRTSAYEQYF

abundance: many
j_gene: TRBJ2-5
d_gene: TRBD1
v_gene: TRBV9
CDR3nt: TGTGCCAGCAGCCCCCGGACAGGGAAAGAGACCCAGTACTTC
CDR3aa: CASSPRTGKETQYF

abundance: .
j_gene: TRBJ2-3
d_gene: TRBD2
v_gene: TRBV20-1
CDR3nt: TGCAGTGCTAGACCACTAGCGGGAGTGGGCCCAGATACGCAGTATTTT
CDR3aa: CSARPLAGVGPDTQYF

abundance: many
j_gene: TRBJ2-7
d_gene: TRBD2
v_gene: TRBV3-1
CDR3nt: TGTGCCAGCAGTCCAGGGACTACCGCCTACGAGCAGTACTTC
CDR3aa: CASSPGTTAYEQYF

abundance: many
j_gene: TRBJ2-3
d_gene: .
v_gene: TRBV10-3
CDR3nt: TGTGCCATGAGAGGGGATTCGGATACGCAGTATTTT
CDR3aa: CAMRGDSDTQYF

abundance: .
j_gene: TRBJ2-2
d_gene: .
v_gene: TRBV4-1
CDR3nt: TGCGCCAGCAGCCACAACCATCGAGAGAACACCGGGGAGCTGTTTTTT
CDR3aa: CASSHNHRENTGELFF

abundance: few
j_gene: TRBJ2-7
d_gene: .
v_gene: TRBV29-1
CDR3nt: TGCAGCGTTGAGAGTCGCGGGGATGGGCTCGACGAGCAGTACTTC
CDR3aa: CSVESRGDGLDEQYF

abundance: few
j_gene: TRBJ2-2
d_gene: TRBD2
v_gene: TRBV11-3
CDR3nt: TGTGCCAGCAGCTTAGGATGGGTAGCGGGAGAGGTCGGGGAGCTGTTTTTT
CDR3aa: CASSLGWVAGEVGELFF

abundance: .
j_gene: TRBJ2-1
d_gene: TRBD1
v_gene: TRBV6-2/TRBV6-3
CDR3nt: TGTGCCAGCACCGGGACAGGGGTCTATGAGCAGTTCTTC
CDR3aa: CASTGTGVYEQFF

abundance: .
j_gene: TRBJ2-3
d_gene: TRBD1
v_gene: TRBV6-1
CDR3nt: TGTGCCAGCAGACAGGGGTGGGGAGATACGCAGTATTTT
CDR3aa: CASRQGWGDTQYF

abundance: many
j_gene: TRBJ2-1
d_gene: .
v_gene: TRBV6-1
CDR3nt: TGTGCCAGCAGTCAGGGTTTGGGCAATGAGCAGTTCTTC
CDR3aa: CASSQGLGNEQFF

abundance: many
j_gene: TRBJ2-1
d_gene: .
v_gene: TRBV12-3/TRBV12-4
CDR3nt: TGTGCCAGCAGTCCACCCTATAGAGGTCGGACTGAGCAGTTCTTC
CDR3aa: CASSPPYRGRTEQFF

abundance: .
j_gene: TRBJ2-3
d_gene: TRBD1
v_gene: TRBV24-1
CDR3nt: TGTGCCACCAGTGATTTCAGGGGGATGGCAGATACGCAGTATTTT
CDR3aa: CATSDFRGMADTQYF

abundance: many
j_gene: TRBJ2-1
d_gene: TRBD2
v_gene: TRBV5-1
CDR3nt: TGCGCCAGCAGCTTGACTAGCGGGAGTCACAATGAGCAGTTCTTC
CDR3aa: CASSLTSGSHNEQFF

abundance: many
j_gene: TRBJ1-1
d_gene: TRBD1
v_gene: TRBV12-3/TRBV12-4
CDR3nt: TGTGCCAGCAGTGGGACAGGGGCTAACACTGAAGCTTTCTTT
CDR3aa: CASSGTGANTEAFF

abundance: many
j_gene: TRBJ1-1
d_gene: .
v_gene: TRBV2
CDR3nt: TGTGCCAGCACTAGAGAGGGCGAAGCTTTCTTT
CDR3aa: CASTREGEAFF

abundance: many
j_gene: TRBJ2-2
d_gene: .
v_gene: TRBV12-3/TRBV12-4
CDR3nt: TGTGCCAGCAGTCCGACTAGTTCCGGGGAGCTGTTTTTT
CDR3aa: CASSPTSSGELFF

abundance: many
j_gene: TRBJ2-7
d_gene: TRBD1
v_gene: TRBV27
CDR3nt: TGTGCCAGCAGCGGACAGGGGGCAACGTACGAGCAGTACTTC
CDR3aa: CASSGQGATYEQYF

abundance: few
j_gene: TRBJ2-2
d_gene: .
v_gene: TRBV7-9
CDR3nt: TGTGCCAGCAGCTCCAACTCCCAGGGGCAGTTGAACACCGGGGAGCTGTTTTTT
CDR3aa: CASSSNSQGQLNTGELFF

abundance: few
j_gene: TRBJ1-2
d_gene: .
v_gene: TRBV29-1
CDR3nt: TGCAGCGTTGAAGATAGCCGCGCGGAGGGCTACACCTTC
CDR3aa: CSVEDSRAEGYTF

abundance: many
j_gene: TRBJ2-7
d_gene: .
v_gene: TRBV28
CDR3nt: TGTGCCAGCAGTTTATACCGGGGTAGCCACGAGCAGTACTTC
CDR3aa: CASSLYRGSHEQYF

abundance: .
j_gene: TRBJ1-1
d_gene: .
v_gene: TRBV10-1
CDR3nt: TGCGCCAGCAGTGCGAGCTACCGGGGGAGCACTGAAGCTTTCTTT
CDR3aa: CASSASYRGSTEAFF

abundance: .
j_gene: TRBJ2-4
d_gene: .
v_gene: TRBV4-1
CDR3nt: TGCGCCAGCAGCTATCTGGGGGGAGCCAAAAACATTCAGTACTTC
CDR3aa: CASSYLGGAKNIQYF

abundance: .
j_gene: TRBJ2-3
d_gene: TRBD1
v_gene: TRBV18
CDR3nt: TGTGCCAGCTCACCACCGTACGGGACAGGGGGCGCCGGTTACACAGATACGCAGTATTTT
CDR3aa: CASSPPYGTGGAGYTDTQYF

abundance: many
j_gene: TRBJ2-3
d_gene: TRBD1
v_gene: TRBV11-3
CDR3nt: TGTGCCAGCAGCTCCGGGACAGGGGAGGCAGATACGCAGTATTTT
CDR3aa: CASSSGTGEADTQYF

abundance: many
j_gene: TRBJ1-5
d_gene: .
v_gene: TRBV7-2
CDR3nt: TGTGCCAGCAGCTACGGGGAGCAGCCCCAGCATTTT
CDR3aa: CASSYGEQPQHF

abundance: .
j_gene: TRBJ2-5
d_gene: .
v_gene: TRBV19
CDR3nt: TGTGCCAGTAGTATAACAGGGAGAGAGACCCAGTACTTC
CDR3aa: CASSITGRETQYF